What follows describes a single T cell receptor beta chain. Its specificity is unknown. Germline V lookup: CDR1 SGHRS, CDR2 YFSETQ. Trimming took off 1 base at V and 4 bases at J, with 12 bases between the two ends. The CDR3 extends over 14 amino acids. The data originate from a study of shared clonotypes between healthy human individuals. Whole-study results and caveats: Among non-shared clonotypes, generation probabilities were lower than among those shared by all four donors. Naive subsets, compared against memory subsets, generally had larger estimated richness values.

Each subset's genomic DNA was shared equally among a number of immunoSEQ plates. Method: immunoSEQ multiplex PCR; TCRdb's copy keeps in-frame clones and lacks some. This repertoire shows 600,000 or so clones, about 98% found once; its top ten account for 0.25% to 0.35%. The naive CD8 fraction comprised CD45RO-negative cells positively selected for CCR7 and excluded terminally differentiated effector memory CD45RA+ cells. The origin of this receptor is a man aged 30 to 45 in good health. The sample was naive CD8+ T cells sorted from blood. The rearrangement uses TRBV5-1 and TRBJ2-7; no clear D gene. CDR3 region: CASSLLHPPYEQYF. The DNA for the CDR3 is TGCGCCAGCAGCTTGCTGCACCCTCCTTACGAGCAGTACTTC.